The next 24 T cell receptor beta chains were all read from a single sample in a study of OX40 agonist ivuxolimab in advanced cancers. This table comes from immunoSEQ multiplex PCR, and its TCRdb copy is limited to in-frame clones, with some not included. The sample holds 60,000 or so clones, 65% to 90% seen once. The material was CD4+ or CD8+ T cells sorted from blood, obtained in a trial of the OX40 agonist ivuxolimab. The receptor source for this set is an adult with an advanced solid tumor such as melanoma, head and neck, liver or kidney cancer.

V and J are TRBV7-8 and TRBJ2-3, with D possibly being TRBD1 or TRBD2 (6 bases each). Trimming stripped 4 bases from V and 4 bases from J, with 18 bases between. This CDR3 contains 16 residues. Germline CDR1 reads SGHVS; CDR2 reads FQNEAQ. DNA of the CDR3: TGTGCCAGCAGCTCGCCAGCACTAGCAGGGGCAGATACGCAGTATTTT. It codes for CASSSPALAGADTQYF.

J is TRBJ2-7 and V is TRBV5-4; D may be TRBD2 (6 bases). This CDR3 region has 15 residues. Trimming left V 3 bases short and J 3 bases short, with 16 bases between. Looked up from germline, CDR1 is SGHNT and CDR2 is YYREEE (reference sequence). The CDR3 coding sequence is TGTGCCAGCAGCTACCGGGGAGGTTCGAACTACGAGCAGTACTTC. It encodes CASSYRGGSNYEQYF.

CDR3 in amino acids: CASSPLADVGTEAFF. The CDR3 DNA reads as TGTGCCAGCTCACCACTAGCGGACGTAGGAACCGAAGCTTTCTTT. The chain employs TRBV18 and TRBJ1-1; D not resolved. Germline-derived CDR1 and CDR2 are KGHSH and LQKENI. This CDR3 region has 15 residues. Trimming pared 1 base from V and 8 bases from J, leaving 17 bases between.

This chain links TRBV2 with TRBJ1-5; tentative D call: TRBD1 (5 bases). The CDR3 spans 13 residues. Germline-derived CDR1 and CDR2 are SNHLY and FYNNEI. V dropped 1 base and J dropped 6 bases, with 7 bases sitting between them. The DNA for the CDR3 is TGTGCCAGCAGTGAAGACGGGGGTCAGCCCCAGCATTTT. This gives the protein CASSEDGGQPQHF.

The chain couples TRBV5-1 to TRBJ1-5; D possibly corresponds to TRBD1 (5 bases). Trimming shortened V by 4 bases and J by 7 bases, and 18 bases separated the two germline ends. CDR1 and CDR2 (germline): SGHRS, YFSETQ. This CDR3 contains 15 residues. This CDR3 reads CASSPAWGSEQPQHF. CDR3 bases: TGCGCCAGCAGCCCAGCTTGGGGGTCTGAGCAGCCCCAGCATTTT.

V usage is TRBV19 and J usage is TRBJ2-7, with TRBD1 matching over 8 bases. This CDR3 is built from 14 residues. In germline, CDR1 is LNHDA, CDR2 SQIVND (reference sequence). V was clipped by 8 bases and J by 9 bases; unmatched bases: 15. CDR3 coding DNA: TGTGCCAGTCAGAGTCCGGGACAGGCCACGAGGCAGTACTTC. This encodes CASQSPGQATRQYF.

J is TRBJ2-7 and V is TRBV18, with D possibly matching TRBD2 (6 bases). This CDR3 has 14 amino acids. V lost 6 bases and J 3 bases, leaving 15 bases between the germline ends. Looked up from germline, CDR1 is KGHSH and CDR2 is LQKENI. The CDR3 bases are TGTGCCAGCTCCCCGGGAGAGCGGTACTACGAGCAGTACTTC. The encoded protein is CASSPGERYYEQYF. Full variable domain (outside the CDR3, taken from reference TRBV18 and TRBJ2-7): NAGVMQNPRHLVRRRGQEARLRCSPMKGHSHVYWYRQLPEEGLKFMVYLQKENIIDESGMPKERFSAEFPKEGPSILRIQQVVRGDSAAYFCASSPGERYYEQYFGPGTRLTVT.

The chain joins TRBV2 to TRBJ2-7; TRBD1 might be the D (6 bases). The germline CDR1 and CDR2 sequences are SNHLY and FYNNEI. V gave up 5 bases and J gave up 1 base, with 12 bases separating them. The CDR3 is 14 residues long. CDR3 bases: TGTGCCAGCAGTAATAACAGGGTTTCCTACGAGCAGTACTTC. It codes for CASSNNRVSYEQYF.

The gene calls are TRBV5-1 and TRBJ1-4, with a possible D match to TRBD1 (6 bases). This CDR3 has 16 amino acids. Germline-derived CDR1 and CDR2 are SGHRS and YFSETQ. V was pared by 2 bases and J by 8 bases, with 19 bases between. CDR3 protein: CASSFTSTGPGEKLFF. As DNA, the CDR3 is TGCGCCAGCAGCTTCACCTCGACAGGTCCAGGGGAAAAACTGTTTTTT.

V usage is TRBV11-1 and J usage is TRBJ2-7, with 7 bases fitting TRBD1. Germline CDR1 SGHAT, CDR2 FQDESV (reference sequence). The CDR3 has 15 residues. V shed 5 bases and J 6 bases; nucleotides not matched to a gene: 13. CDR3 protein: CASSPHLGQPLEQYF. CDR3 DNA sequence: TGTGCCAGCAGCCCGCACTTGGGACAGCCGCTCGAGCAGTACTTC.

The gene calls are TRBV7-2 and TRBJ1-3; possible D gene TRBD1, 5 bases. The CDR3 extends over 15 amino acids. CDR1 and CDR2 from the germline V gene are SGHTA and FQGNSA. Trimming took off 2 bases at V and 0 bases at J, with 8 bases between the two ends. DNA of the CDR3: TGTGCCAGCAGCTTACAGGGTAACTCTGGAAACACCATATATTTT. This gives the protein CASSLQGNSGNTIYF.

The chain joins TRBV4-2 to TRBJ2-6, with D maybe TRBD2 (5 bases). Deletions cut 4 bases from V and 0 bases from J, with 19 bases between. The CDR3 spans 19 residues. Looked up from germline, CDR1 is LGHNA and CDR2 is YNFKEQ. The CDR3 protein is CASSLLLGLESSGANVLTF. For the CDR3, the DNA is TGTGCCAGCAGCCTCCTCCTCGGACTGGAGAGCTCTGGGGCCAACGTCCTGACTTTC.

The J gene is TRBJ2-5, the V gene TRBV28; 8 bases align to TRBD1. The CDR3 consists of 13 residues. Germline loops: CDR1 MDHEN, CDR2 SYDVKM. V trimming: 5 bases; J trimming: 11 bases; junction bases outside the gene matches: 10. DNA for the CDR3: TGTGCCAGCAGTCCCGAGTTTAGACAGGGGCAGTACTTC. Encoded protein: CASSPEFRQGQYF.

The V call is TRBV9, the J call TRBJ1-2, with D tentatively TRBD1 (6 bases). The CDR3 has 13 residues. Germline V lookup: CDR1 SGDLS, CDR2 YYNGEE. Trimming left V 4 bases short and J 5 bases short, with 12 bases between. The CDR3 nucleotides are TGTGCCAGCAGCCCTCGACAGGCTTATGGCTACACCTTC. Encoded protein: CASSPRQAYGYTF.

This clone was observed a handful of times. The chain is built from TRBV13 and TRBJ1-1, with D possibly matching TRBD1 (5 bases). Germline values: CDR1 PRHDT, CDR2 FYEKMQ (reference sequence). The CDR3 has 12 residues. V was shortened by 7 bases and J by 1 base, with 7 bases between the two germline ends. In DNA form, the CDR3 reads TGTGCCAGCAACCAGGGGAACACTGAAGCTTTCTTT. As protein: CASNQGNTEAFF.

This chain links TRBV7-9 with TRBJ2-3; 7 positions agree with TRBD1. The CDR3 has 17 residues. V was clipped by 4 bases and J by 1 base; unmatched bases: 11. Looked up from germline, CDR1 is SEHNR and CDR2 is FQNEAQ (reference sequence). CDR3 residues: CASSSEGLTGRTDTQYF. CDR3 coding DNA: TGTGCCAGCAGCTCCGAAGGCTTGACAGGGCGCACAGATACGCAGTATTTT.

This clone occurred a few times. The J gene is TRBJ1-2, the V gene TRBV28; possible D gene TRBD1, 5 bases. Deletions cut 4 bases from V and 4 bases from J, with 16 bases between. The CDR3 loop spans 15 amino acids. From germline, CDR1 is MDHEN and CDR2 SYDVKM. The CDR3: CASSSSAWGVYGYTF. The DNA for the CDR3 is TGTGCCAGCAGTTCCTCCGCTTGGGGGGTCTATGGCTACACCTTC.

The V and J genes are TRBV18 and TRBJ2-1, with a possible D match to TRBD1 (6 bases). The CDR3 has 14 amino acids. CDR1 and CDR2 (germline): KGHSH, LQKENI. Trimming stripped 2 bases from V and 5 bases from J, with 10 bases between. The DNA for the CDR3 is TGTGCCAGCTCACCAGGACAGTCAAACAATGAGCAGTTCTTC. This translates into CASSPGQSNNEQFF.

This rearrangement joins TRBV19 to TRBJ1-5; D unclear. The CDR3 runs 14 residues. Deletions cut 7 bases from V and 4 bases from J, with 14 bases between. From germline, CDR1 is LNHDA and CDR2 SQIVND (reference sequence). The CDR3 bases are TGTGCCAGTATGACGGGTTCCCTAAATCAGCCCCAGCATTTT. Translation: CASMTGSLNQPQHF.

Comments on this clone: This same CDR3 is encoded by further DNA sequences in the sample. CDR3 in DNA: TGTGCCAGTAGTATAGGAGCCACAGATACGCAGTATTTT. Translating it yields CASSIGATDTQYF. The chain is built from TRBV19 and TRBJ2-3; D not resolved. Germline V gives CDR1 LNHDA, CDR2 SQIVND (reference sequence). There are 13 residues in the CDR3. Between the trimmed V and J ends, which lost 1 base and 2 bases, there was a span of 4 bases.

This chain joins TRBV5-1 and TRBJ2-5; 10 bases fit TRBD2. V was clipped by 4 bases and J by 5 bases; unmatched bases: 8. CDR1 and CDR2 (germline): SGHRS, YFSETQ. The length of the CDR3 is 15 residues. CDR3 sequence reads: CASSIQAGGRETQYF. As DNA, the CDR3 is TGCGCCAGCAGCATACAAGCGGGGGGGCGGGAGACCCAGTACTTC.

The chain carries TRBV29-1 and TRBJ2-3, with TRBD2 matching 8 bases. The junction had 4 bases not matched to a gene; V was cut back by 4 bases and J by 7 bases. This CDR3 is built from 12 residues. Germline CDR1 and CDR2: SQVTM and ANQGSEA. CDR3: CSVGGLGNTQYF. The CDR3 DNA sequence: TGCAGCGTTGGGGGACTAGGGAATACGCAGTATTTT.

The chain recombines TRBV27 with TRBJ2-5; 7 bases align to TRBD1. Trimming removed 6 bases from V and 1 base from J; junction bases left unmatched: 5. The CDR3 has 14 residues. Germline V gene lookup returns CDR1 MNHEY and CDR2 SMNVEV (reference sequence). The CDR3: CASRPDRIQETQYF. For the CDR3, the DNA is TGTGCCAGCAGACCGGACAGGATCCAAGAGACCCAGTACTTC.

This chain joins TRBV9 and TRBJ1-4; TRBD1 might be the D (5 bases). The CDR3 extends over 17 amino acids. Germline loops: CDR1 SGDLS, CDR2 YYNGEE. Trimming stripped 0 bases from V and 3 bases from J, with 15 bases between. The CDR3: CASSVDGGGWANEKLFF. The CDR3 nucleotides read TGTGCCAGCAGCGTAGATGGGGGAGGGTGGGCTAATGAAAAACTGTTTTTT.